The next 26 T cell receptor beta chains were all read from a single sample in a study of early T cells in non-severe SARS-CoV-2 infection. In TCRdb, the 5' RACE reads were re-called with MiXCR into one record per CDR3 protein. The sample has roughly 70,000 distinct CDR3 sequences; roughly 13% are singletons. The sample taken for sequencing was whole blood. The receptors were sampled from an adult who was a healthcare worker with PCR-confirmed SARS-CoV-2 infection or an uninfected control (not recorded which).

This clonotype was counted many times. Written as DNA, the CDR3 is TGTGCCAGCAGCCGGGACAGCACAGATACGCAGTATTTT. It yields the protein CASSRDSTDTQYF. The rearrangement joins TRBV6-2 or TRBV6-3 to TRBJ2-3; perhaps D is TRBD1 or TRBD2 (5 bases each). Germline-derived CDR1 and CDR2 are MNHEY and SVGEGT. V was trimmed by 6 bases and J by 0 bases, leaving 7 bases between them. CDR3 size: 13 residues.

The chain links TRBV28 to TRBJ2-2; D gene uncertain. The V end lost 8 bases, the J end lost 1 base, and 8 bases lay between the germline ends. The CDR3 is made up of 13 amino acids. Germline V gene sequence: CDR1 MDHEN, CDR2 SYDVKM. The CDR3: CASFNRNTGELFF. Here the CDR3 DNA reads TGTGCCAGCTTCAACAGGAACACCGGGGAGCTGTTTTTT. Filled out from reference TRBV28 and TRBJ2-2, the complete variable domain reads DVKVTQSSRYLVKRTGEKVFLECVQDMDHENMFWYRQDPGLGLRLIYFSYDVKMKEKGDIPEGYSVSREKKERFSLILESASTNQTSMYLCASFNRNTGELFFGEGSRLTVL.

This clonotype came up a few times. V gene TRBV12-3 or TRBV12-4 combines with J gene TRBJ2-1; D is uncertain. The CDR3 runs to 17 residues. V lost 1 base, J lost 4 bases, and 17 bases lay in between. CDR3 in amino acids: CASSLGTVIGWYNEQFF. The CDR3 DNA reads as TGTGCCAGCAGTTTAGGGACCGTCATAGGTTGGTACAATGAGCAGTTCTTC.

This clonotype was detected only a few times. The V and J genes are TRBV7-9 and TRBJ1-4; D uncertain. V dropped 5 bases and J dropped 4 bases, with 14 bases sitting between them. CDR3 length equals 15 residues. CDR1 and CDR2 (germline): SEHNR, FQNEAQ (reference sequence). CDR3: CASSQSASLNEKLFF. DNA for the CDR3: TGTGCCAGCAGCCAATCGGCCAGCCTTAATGAAAAACTGTTTTTT.

The chain links TRBV28 to TRBJ1-1; D is ambiguous. V was pared by 6 bases and J by 7 bases, with 15 bases between. Germline V gene data show CDR1 as MDHEN and CDR2 as SYDVKM. CDR3 length: 13 residues. For the CDR3, the DNA is TGTGCCAGCAGCCATAGACTGCCTCGTGAAGCTTTCTTT. This gives the protein CASSHRLPREAFF.

This clonotype was picked up a small number of times. The chain couples TRBV6-1 to TRBJ2-5, with 7 bases matching TRBD1. The CDR3 covers 15 residues. Losses at the gene ends were 5 bases for V and 5 bases for J; bases not matched to a gene: 11. Germline CDR1 reads MNHNS; CDR2 reads SASEGT. CDR3 bases: TGTGCCAGCAGTAACAGGGGTTGGGAATTGGAGACCCAGTACTTC. This gives the protein CASSNRGWELETQYF.

The sample holds many counts of this clonotype. The chain is built from TRBV6-2 or TRBV6-3 and TRBJ2-7; D possibly corresponds to TRBD1 (5 bases). The V gene's germline CDR1 is MNHEY and CDR2 SVGEGT. This CDR3 is 13 amino acids long. V dropped 0 bases and J dropped 2 bases, with 5 bases sitting between them. The CDR3 coding sequence is TGTGCCAGCAGTTACTCGGACACCTACGAGCAGTACTTC. The encoded protein is CASSYSDTYEQYF.

The chain joins TRBV28 to TRBJ2-7; D may correspond to TRBD1 or TRBD2 (5 bases each). This CDR3 is 14 amino acids long. From germline, CDR1 is MDHEN and CDR2 SYDVKM. Trimming pared 7 bases from V and 2 bases from J, leaving 15 bases between. CDR3 amino acids: CASKPGTVPYEQYF. The CDR3 nucleotides are TGTGCCAGCAAACCCGGGACGGTACCCTACGAGCAGTACTTC. Together with reference TRBV28 and TRBJ2-7, the CDR3 gives the full variable domain: DVKVTQSSRYLVKRTGEKVFLECVQDMDHENMFWYRQDPGLGLRLIYFSYDVKMKEKGDIPEGYSVSREKKERFSLILESASTNQTSMYLCASKPGTVPYEQYFGPGTRLTVT.

This clonotype was detected many times. The V call is TRBV7-2, the J call TRBJ2-6; a weak D match, TRBD2 (6 bases). CDR3 size: 15 residues. V lost 6 bases to trimming and J lost 0 bases, with 9 bases between them. Germline assignment: CDR1 SGHTA and CDR2 FQGNSA. The CDR3 reads CASSTGGSGANVLTF. As DNA, the CDR3 is TGTGCCAGCAGTACCGGGGGCTCTGGGGCCAACGTCCTGACTTTC. Together with reference TRBV7-2 and TRBJ2-6, the CDR3 gives the full variable domain: GAGVSQSPSNKVTEKGKDVELRCDPISGHTALYWYRQSLGQGLEFLIYFQGNSAPDKSGLPSDRFSAERTGGSVSTLTIQRTQQEDSAVYLCASSTGGSGANVLTFGAGSRLTVL.

This clonotype was detected a few times. The V call is TRBV28, the J call TRBJ1-2; a possible D gene is TRBD1 (5 bases). The CDR3 consists of 12 residues. Per the germline V gene, CDR1 is MDHEN and CDR2 is SYDVKM. V was shortened by 9 bases and J by 7 bases, with 15 bases between the two germline ends. In DNA, the CDR3 is TGTGCCAGTGGGGGAGTGGGGCTTGGCTACACCTTC. Translation gives CASGGVGLGYTF.

This clonotype was found many times. The chain links TRBV7-9 to TRBJ2-7; 8 nucleotides match TRBD1. Germline-derived CDR1 and CDR2 are SEHNR and FQNEAQ (reference sequence). The CDR3 consists of 13 residues. Trimming removed 6 bases from V and 4 bases from J; junction bases left unmatched: 5. CDR3 residues: CASRQGAKYEQYF. The CDR3 bases are TGTGCCAGCAGGCAGGGGGCCAAGTACGAGCAGTACTTC.

This clonotype was picked up one time. CDR3 amino acids: CASSLGDGYYGYTF. The DNA of the CDR3 is TGCGCCAGCAGCTTGGGGGACGGCTACTATGGCTACACCTTC. The V call is TRBV5-1, the J call TRBJ1-2; possibly TRBD1 for D (5 bases). V gave up 0 bases and J gave up 3 bases, with 9 bases separating them. CDR1 SGHRS and CDR2 YFSETQ come from the germline V gene. The CDR3 covers 14 residues.

This clonotype was counted only a few times. This chain uses TRBV28 with TRBJ2-7; no firm D call. The ends were cut back, 5 bases at V and 2 bases at J, with 7 bases in the middle. Germline V gene lookup returns CDR1 MDHEN and CDR2 SYDVKM. The CDR3 runs to 12 residues. CDR3 loop: CASSKTPYEQYF. The CDR3, as DNA: TGTGCCAGCAGTAAAACCCCCTACGAGCAGTACTTC.

The rearrangement joins TRBV29-1 to TRBJ2-7, with D uncertain. V was shortened by 4 bases and J by 2 bases, with 6 bases between the two germline ends. Germline CDR1 and CDR2: SQVTM and ANQGSEA. The CDR3 runs 11 residues. CDR3 protein: CSVGFAYEQYF. In nucleotides, the CDR3 is TGCAGCGTTGGATTTGCCTACGAGCAGTACTTC.

This clonotype has at least ten counts. The V gene is TRBV14, the J gene TRBJ2-2; weak D call: TRBD1 (5 bases). CDR1 and CDR2 from the germline V gene are SGHDN and FVKESK. This CDR3 has 14 amino acids. Trimming stripped 4 bases from V and 5 bases from J, with 11 bases between. The CDR3 nucleotides read TGTGCCAGCAGCCCTAGATCAGGGACCGGGGAGCTGTTTTTT. Amino acid sequence: CASSPRSGTGELFF.

V is TRBV20-1 and J is TRBJ1-6, with 7 bases matching TRBD1. V dropped 3 bases and J dropped 11; count of bases not matched to a gene: 13. This CDR3 comprises 15 residues. In germline, CDR1 is DFQATT, CDR2 SNEGSKA (reference sequence). CDR3 residues: CSASVRGGLMTPLHF. CDR3 nucleotide sequence: TGCAGTGCTAGCGTCAGGGGGGGGCTGATGACACCCCTCCACTTT.

In this sample, this clonotype turned up many times. J is TRBJ2-3 and V is TRBV7-9, with D unclear. Per germline, CDR1 SEHNR and CDR2 FQNEAQ (reference sequence). V was trimmed by 5 bases and J by 2 bases, leaving 11 bases between them. There are 14 residues in the CDR3. In DNA, the CDR3 is TGTGCCAGCAGCGCCGGTGGACCCACAGATACGCAGTATTTT. This translates into CASSAGGPTDTQYF.

This clonotype occurred a few times. V gene TRBV28 combines with J gene TRBJ2-2; no firm D call. Per the germline V gene, CDR1 is MDHEN and CDR2 is SYDVKM. V dropped 8 bases and J dropped 2 bases, with 9 bases sitting between them. This CDR3 contains 13 residues. The CDR3 region is CASETPNTGELFF. In DNA form, the CDR3 reads TGTGCCAGCGAGACACCTAACACCGGGGAGCTGTTTTTT.

This clonotype was seen many times. This chain uses TRBV20-1 with TRBJ1-1, with 7 bases fitting TRBD1. Germline CDR1 DFQATT, CDR2 SNEGSKA (reference sequence). The CDR3 has 15 residues. Unmatched junction bases numbered 8, after V lost 4 bases and J lost 0 bases. CDR3 sequence: CSAKTTGPMNTEAFF. CDR3 sequence (DNA): TGCAGTGCTAAGACGACAGGGCCTATGAACACTGAAGCTTTCTTT.

This clonotype was detected ten times or more. The V gene is TRBV5-8, the J gene TRBJ1-2, with D uncertain. Germline-derived CDR1 and CDR2 are SGHTS and YDEGEE. This CDR3 spans 15 amino acids. Trimming took 5 bases from V and 1 from J, leaving 15 bases between them. The CDR3 loop reads CASSFTDRRNYGYTF. CDR3 bases: TGTGCCAGCAGTTTTACCGACCGACGTAACTATGGCTACACCTTC.

The genes are TRBV7-9 and TRBJ2-7; possibly TRBD2 for D (5 bases). The V gene lost 6 bases and the J gene lost 0 bases, with 9 bases spanning the gap. Germline V lookup: CDR1 SEHNR, CDR2 FQNEAQ (reference sequence). The CDR3 loop spans 13 amino acids. The DNA for the CDR3 is TGTGCCAGCAGAGGCGGAGGCTCCTACGAGCAGTACTTC. Protein product: CASRGGGSYEQYF.

The V call is TRBV11-2, the J call TRBJ2-7; a possible D gene is TRBD1 (6 bases). V lost 0 bases and J lost 7, with 13 bases in between. Germline V gives CDR1 SGHAT, CDR2 FQNNGV. The CDR3 extends over 14 amino acids. The DNA for the CDR3 is TGTGCCAGCAGCTTAGAGCTACAGGGATGGGAGCAGTACTTC. This codes for CASSLELQGWEQYF. Together with reference TRBV11-2 and TRBJ2-7, the CDR3 gives the full variable domain: EAGVAQSPRYKIIEKRQSVAFWCNPISGHATLYWYQQILGQGPKLLIQFQNNGVVDDSQLPKDRFSAERLKGVDSTLKIQPAKLEDSAVYLCASSLELQGWEQYFGPGTRLTVT.

This clonotype was seen only a few times. The CDR3 DNA is TGTGCCAGCAGCTTGAGGCGGGAGAGGGGTTACGAGCAGTACTTC. Translating it yields CASSLRRERGYEQYF. The J gene is TRBJ2-7, the V gene TRBV5-4, with 7 bases identical to TRBD2. The CDR3 consists of 15 residues. Germline V lookup: CDR1 SGHNT, CDR2 YYREEE (reference sequence). Unmatched junction bases numbered 8, after V lost 1 base and J lost 4 bases.

This clonotype has only one observation. This rearrangement joins TRBV12-3 or TRBV12-4 to TRBJ1-6; 8 nucleotides match TRBD1. The CDR3 runs to 16 residues. V gave up 4 bases and J gave up 10 bases; unmatched junction bases: 12. Here the CDR3 DNA reads TGTGCCAGCAGTTGGGCCCCTACAGGGGGAGGATCACCCCTCCACTTT. Its translation is CASSWAPTGGGSPLHF.

The chain employs TRBV6-6 and TRBJ2-2, with D hard to call. Trimming stripped 4 bases from V and 6 bases from J, with 12 bases between. Germline CDR1 MNHNY, CDR2 SVGAGI (reference sequence). The CDR3 covers 14 residues. The CDR3 region has the DNA TGTGCCAGCAGTTCTCGACCGGGTGCCGGGGAGCTGTTTTTT. Residues: CASSSRPGAGELFF.

Only a few counts were recorded for this clonotype. This chain uses TRBV28 with TRBJ1-6; tentative D call: TRBD1 (5 bases). CDR3 length: 15 amino acids. The V end was cut by 5 bases, the J end by 3 bases, with 11 bases between. The germline V gene has CDR1 MDHEN and CDR2 SYDVKM. The CDR3: CASSPDSFYNSPLHF. For the CDR3, the DNA is TGTGCCAGCAGTCCAGACAGTTTCTATAATTCACCCCTCCACTTT.